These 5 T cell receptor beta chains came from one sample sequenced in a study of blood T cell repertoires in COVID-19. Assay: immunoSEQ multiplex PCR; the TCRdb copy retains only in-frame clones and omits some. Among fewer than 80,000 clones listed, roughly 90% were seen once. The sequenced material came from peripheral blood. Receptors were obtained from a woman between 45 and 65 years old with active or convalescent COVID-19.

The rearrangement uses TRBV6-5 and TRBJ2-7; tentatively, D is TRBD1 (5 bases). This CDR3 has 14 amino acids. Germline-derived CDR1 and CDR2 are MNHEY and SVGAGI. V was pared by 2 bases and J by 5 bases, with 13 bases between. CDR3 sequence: CASSYEAGIHEQYF. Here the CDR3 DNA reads TGTGCCAGCAGTTACGAGGCAGGGATCCACGAGCAGTACTTC.

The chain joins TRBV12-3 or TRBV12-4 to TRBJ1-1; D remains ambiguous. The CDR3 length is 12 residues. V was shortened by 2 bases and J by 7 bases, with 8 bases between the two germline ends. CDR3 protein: CASSLWHHEAFF. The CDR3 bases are TGTGCCAGCAGTTTATGGCACCATGAAGCTTTCTTT.

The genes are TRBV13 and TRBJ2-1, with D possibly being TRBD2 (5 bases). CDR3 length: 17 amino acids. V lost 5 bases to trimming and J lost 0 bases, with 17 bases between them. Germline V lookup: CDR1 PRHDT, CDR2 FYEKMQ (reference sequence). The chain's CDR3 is CASSTRDYFSSYNEQFF. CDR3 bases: TGTGCCAGCAGCACGCGCGACTACTTCAGCTCCTACAATGAGCAGTTCTTC. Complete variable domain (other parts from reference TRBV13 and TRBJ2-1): AAGVIQSPRHLIKEKRETATLKCYPIPRHDTVYWYQQGPGQDPQFLISFYEKMQSDKGSIPDRFSAQQFSDYHSELNMSSLELGDSALYFCASSTRDYFSSYNEQFFGPGTRLTVL.

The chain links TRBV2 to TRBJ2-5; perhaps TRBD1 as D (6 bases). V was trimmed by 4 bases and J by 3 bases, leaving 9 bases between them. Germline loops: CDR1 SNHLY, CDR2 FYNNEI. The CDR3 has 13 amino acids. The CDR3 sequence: CASSASGEETQYF. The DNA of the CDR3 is TGTGCCAGCAGTGCGTCAGGGGAAGAGACCCAGTACTTC.

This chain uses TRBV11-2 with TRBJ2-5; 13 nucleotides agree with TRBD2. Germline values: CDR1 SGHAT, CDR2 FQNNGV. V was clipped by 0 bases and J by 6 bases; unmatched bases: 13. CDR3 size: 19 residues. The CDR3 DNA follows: TGTGCCAGCAGCTTAGAACTAACTAGCGGGAGGGCCGGATTTAAGACCCAGTACTTC. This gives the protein CASSLELTSGRAGFKTQYF.